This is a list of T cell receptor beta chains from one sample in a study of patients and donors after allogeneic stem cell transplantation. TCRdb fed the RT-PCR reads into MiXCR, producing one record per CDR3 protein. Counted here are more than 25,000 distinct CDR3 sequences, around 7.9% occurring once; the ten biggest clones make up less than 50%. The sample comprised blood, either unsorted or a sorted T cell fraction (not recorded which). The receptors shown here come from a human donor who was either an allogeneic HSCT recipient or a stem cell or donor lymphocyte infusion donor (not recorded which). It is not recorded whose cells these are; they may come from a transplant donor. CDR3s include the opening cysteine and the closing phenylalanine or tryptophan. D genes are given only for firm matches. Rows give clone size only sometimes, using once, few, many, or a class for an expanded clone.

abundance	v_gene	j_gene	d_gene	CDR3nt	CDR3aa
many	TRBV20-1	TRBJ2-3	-	TGCAGTGCCACGACGGGGGCAGGGCGTACAGATACGCAGTATTTT	CSATTGAGRTDTQYF
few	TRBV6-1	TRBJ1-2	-	TGTGCCAGCAGCAATATGGGAGGGGGGCGAGGCTACACCTTC	CASSNMGGGRGYTF
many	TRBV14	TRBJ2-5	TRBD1	TGTGCCAGCAGCCAAGTAAAGGGGGCCTCGCAAGAGACCCAGTACTTC	CASSQVKGASQETQYF
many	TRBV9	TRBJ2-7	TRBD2	TGTGCCAGCAGCGTAGGTACTAGCGGGAGGACTTTGGTGCACGAGCAGTACTTC	CASSVGTSGRTLVHEQYF
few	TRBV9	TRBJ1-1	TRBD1	TGTGCCAGCAGCGCCGTCGACAGGGGGCGAACTGAAGCTTTCTTT	CASSAVDRGRTEAFF
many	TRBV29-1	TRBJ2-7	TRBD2	TGCAGCGTTGAAGATTCCGGGAGGGCCTTGGGCGAGCAGTACTTC	CSVEDSGRALGEQYF
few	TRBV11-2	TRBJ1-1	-	TGTGCCAGCAGCTTCGGCGGTATGAACACTGAAGCTTTCTTT	CASSFGGMNTEAFF
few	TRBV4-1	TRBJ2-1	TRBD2	TGCGCCAGCAGCCAAGGGACTAGCAGAGACAATGAGCAGTTCTTC	CASSQGTSRDNEQFF
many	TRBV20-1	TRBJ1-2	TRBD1	TGCAGTGCTGAAGGGACAGACCCAAACTATGGCTACACCTTC	CSAEGTDPNYGYTF
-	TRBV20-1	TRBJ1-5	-	TGCAGTGCTAGAGCACAGGTTCTCAATCAGCCCCAGCATTTT	CSARAQVLNQPQHF
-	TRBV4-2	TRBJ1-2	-	TGTGCCAGCAGCCAAGACGACCCCCGGCGTGGTGGCTACACCTTC	CASSQDDPRRGGYTF
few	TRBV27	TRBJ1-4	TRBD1	TGTGCCAGCAGGCTGACAGGGCTAAATGAAAAACTGTTTTTT	CASRLTGLNEKLFF
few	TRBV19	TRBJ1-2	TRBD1	TGTGCCAGTAGTATAGATCCGGGACAGGGGGCAGTTGGCTACACCTTC	CASSIDPGQGAVGYTF
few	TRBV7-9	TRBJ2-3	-	TGTGCCAGCAGGACGGTTACAGATACGCAGTATTTT	CASRTVTDTQYF
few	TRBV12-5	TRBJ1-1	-	TGTGCTAGTGCGGAGAGGACTGAAGCTTTCTTT	CASAERTEAFF
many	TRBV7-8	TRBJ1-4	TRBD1	TGTGCCAGCAGCTTACCCGTCCCGGGACAGGGCAAAGGCGAAAAACTGTTTTTT	CASSLPVPGQGKGEKLFF
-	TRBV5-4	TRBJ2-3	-	TGTGCCAGCAGCTTGTGGGCTATTGGGGCCACAGATACGCAGTATTTT	CASSLWAIGATDTQYF
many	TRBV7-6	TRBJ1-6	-	TGTGCCAGCAGCTTAGGACCGGCCGCGCTTAATTCACCCCTCCACTTT	CASSLGPAALNSPLHF
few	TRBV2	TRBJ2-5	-	TGTGCCAGCAGCGAAACAGGGATGGAAGAGACCCAGTACTTC	CASSETGMEETQYF
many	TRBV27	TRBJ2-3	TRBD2	TGTGCCAGCAGCCCCCCACGGGGCGGGAGCGGGGAAGATACGCAGTATTTT	CASSPPRGGSGEDTQYF
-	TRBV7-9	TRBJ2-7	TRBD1	TGTGCCAGCAGCTACGGACAGGGAATCTACGAGCAGTACTTC	CASSYGQGIYEQYF
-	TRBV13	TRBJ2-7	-	TGTGCCAGCAGCTTAGCTAAGCTAGGTCTCTCCTACGAGCAGTACTTC	CASSLAKLGLSYEQYF
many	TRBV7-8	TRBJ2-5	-	TGTGCCAGCAGCTTAGAGGCGGTGGAGACCCAGTACTTC	CASSLEAVETQYF
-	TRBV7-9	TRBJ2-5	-	TGTGCCAGCAGCTTACGGGGCCGCCAAGAGACCCAGTACTTC	CASSLRGRQETQYF
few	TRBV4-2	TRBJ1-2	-	TGTGCCAGCAGCCCTTCAGAACGGGGAAACTATGGCTACACCTTC	CASSPSERGNYGYTF
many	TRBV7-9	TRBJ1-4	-	TGTGCCAGCAGCGTAGCACCAGGGGAAGAAAAACTGTTTTTT	CASSVAPGEEKLFF
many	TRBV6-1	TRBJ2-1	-	TGTGCCAGCAGGTGGGGGTCAGGGGGGAGCAATGAGCAGTTCTTC	CASRWGSGGSNEQFF
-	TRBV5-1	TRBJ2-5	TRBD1	TGCGCCAGCAGCCGGACAGGGTCCCGGGAGACCCAGTACTTC	CASSRTGSRETQYF
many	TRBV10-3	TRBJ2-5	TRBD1	TGTGCCATCAGTGAGTCTAACGACAGGGTCTCGAAGGAGACCCAGTACTTC	CAISESNDRVSKETQYF
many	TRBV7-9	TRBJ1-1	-	TGTGCCAGCAGCTTATTTGGGGGGCGAGGCACTGAAGCTTTCTTT	CASSLFGGRGTEAFF
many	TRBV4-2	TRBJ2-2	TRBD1	TGTGCCAGCAGCCAAGAATCCCCCGGGACAGGGGTTGCCGGGGAGCTGTTTTTT	CASSQESPGTGVAGELFF
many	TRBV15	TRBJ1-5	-	TGTGCCACCAGCCTTGAGGGGCTGAGCAATCAGCCCCAGCATTTT	CATSLEGLSNQPQHF
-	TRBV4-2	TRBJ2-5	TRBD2	TGTGCCAGCAGCCAAGGAGCGGGAGTAGTGCAAGAGACCCAGTACTTC	CASSQGAGVVQETQYF
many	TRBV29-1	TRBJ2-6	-	TGCAGCGCTGAGGGTTCTGGGGCCAACGTCCTGACTTTC	CSAEGSGANVLTF
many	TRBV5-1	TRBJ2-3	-	TGCGCCAGCAGCTTGGGGTCTAATGCAGATACGCAGTATTTT	CASSLGSNADTQYF
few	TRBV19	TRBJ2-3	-	TGTGCCAGTAGTATAGCACAAGGAGTTTCCACAGATACGCAGTATTTT	CASSIAQGVSTDTQYF
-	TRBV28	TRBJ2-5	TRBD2	TGTGCCAGCAGCCTCCTAGCGGCACAAGAGACCCAGTACTTC	CASSLLAAQETQYF
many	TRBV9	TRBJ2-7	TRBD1	TGTGCCAGCAGCGTAGTTGGGACAGGGATGGGAGAGCAGTACTTC	CASSVVGTGMGEQYF
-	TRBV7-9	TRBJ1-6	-	TGTGCCAGCAGCCAGAGGGGGGAATCACCCCTCCACTTT	CASSQRGESPLHF
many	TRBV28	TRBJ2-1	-	TGTGCCAGCAGTTTATTGCGGAGCTCCTACAATGAGCAGTTCTTC	CASSLLRSSYNEQFF
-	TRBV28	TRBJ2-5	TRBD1	TGTGCCAGCAGTTTATGGGGGGGGACAGGGGAGACCCAGTACTTC	CASSLWGGTGETQYF
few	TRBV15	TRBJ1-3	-	TGTGCCACCCGGGAGGACAACGGAAACACCATATATTTT	CATREDNGNTIYF
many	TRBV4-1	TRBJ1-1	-	TGCGCCAGCAGCCAGAACGCCCGGGGTACTGAAGCTTTCTTT	CASSQNARGTEAFF
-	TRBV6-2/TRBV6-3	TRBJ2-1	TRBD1	TGTGCCAGCAGTTACCATACCGGACAGGGGAGCTCCTACAATGAGCAGTTCTTC	CASSYHTGQGSSYNEQFF
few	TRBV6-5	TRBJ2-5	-	TGTGCCAGCAGTTACTTGCGGGGCTGGGAGACCCAGTACTTC	CASSYLRGWETQYF
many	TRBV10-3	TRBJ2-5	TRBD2	TGTGCCATCAGTGGGGTAGCGGGGGAAGAGACCCAGTACTTC	CAISGVAGEETQYF
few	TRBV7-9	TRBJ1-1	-	TGTGCCAGCAGCTCTCGGGGCTGGGAAGATAGGAACACTGAAGCTTTCTTT	CASSSRGWEDRNTEAFF
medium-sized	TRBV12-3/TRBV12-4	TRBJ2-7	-	TGTGCCAGCAGTTTGGGTTTCCAGCACACGCAGTACTTC	CASSLGFQHTQYF
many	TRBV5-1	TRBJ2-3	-	TGCGCCAGCAGCTTGGATGGACAGAGCACAGATACGCAGTATTTT	CASSLDGQSTDTQYF
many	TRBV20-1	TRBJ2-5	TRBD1	TGCAGTGCGCAACCGACAGGGGGCCTAGAGACCCAGTACTTC	CSAQPTGGLETQYF